The 26 T cell receptor beta chains listed next were all sequenced from one sample in a study of blood T cell repertoires in COVID-19. Clones were read by immunoSEQ multiplex PCR, and TCRdb kept only the in-frame ones, dropping some. The sample records 180,000 or so clones, more than 70% being singletons. The sample taken for sequencing was peripheral blood. These receptors were obtained from a person between 65 and 79 years old with COVID-19, enrolled during active disease.

The CDR3 DNA is TGTGCCAGCAGTTCAGGAGGCCGGAGAAACGAGCAGTACTTC. Protein: CASSSGGRRNEQYF. This sequence joins TRBV6-2 or TRBV6-3 and TRBJ2-7; the D gene is possibly TRBD2 (5 bases). CDR3 length: 14 residues. CDR1 MNHEY and CDR2 SVGEGT come from the germline V gene. V lost 4 bases to trimming and J lost 5 bases, with 15 bases between them.

V is TRBV5-6 and J is TRBJ2-2; D is unresolved. CDR3 length equals 14 residues. Germline V gene lookup returns CDR1 SGHDT and CDR2 YYEEEE. V was trimmed by 0 bases and J by 1 base, leaving 4 bases between them. CDR3 amino acids: CASSLVRNTGELFF. The DNA for the CDR3 is TGTGCCAGCAGCTTGGTCAGGAACACCGGGGAGCTGTTTTTT.

The chain couples TRBV5-1 to TRBJ1-4; D is unresolved. The germline V and J ends were trimmed by 0 bases and 4 bases, with 7 bases remaining between them. The CDR3 contains 14 residues. CDR1 SGHRS and CDR2 YFSETQ come from the germline V gene. The CDR3 DNA follows: TGCGCCAGCAGCTTGGGGAGCTTTAATGAAAAACTGTTTTTT. Residues: CASSLGSFNEKLFF.

J is TRBJ1-6 and V is TRBV28, with 7 bases aligning to TRBD1. J lost 9 bases, V lost 5 bases, and 10 bases had no gene match. The CDR3 has 15 amino acids. Germline CDR1 MDHEN, CDR2 SYDVKM. The CDR3 loop is CASSRSEGARSPLHF. The CDR3 DNA follows: TGTGCCAGCAGTCGGAGTGAGGGGGCGCGTTCACCCCTCCACTTT.

This clone appeared a single time. The V call is TRBV28, the J call TRBJ1-6; tentative D call: TRBD1 (6 bases). The CDR3 totals 15 residues. V lost 11 bases and J lost 5, with 19 bases in between. Looked up from germline, CDR1 is MDHEN and CDR2 is SYDVKM. The CDR3 DNA is TGTGCCGGAGCTTCGGGACACCGAAATAATTCACCCCTCCACTTT. Its protein product is CAGASGHRNNSPLHF.

The V call is TRBV5-1, the J call TRBJ2-1; 9 bases are a match to TRBD1. Germline CDR1 SGHRS, CDR2 YFSETQ. V shed 3 bases and J 5 bases; nucleotides not matched to a gene: 3. This CDR3 spans 14 amino acids. The CDR3 DNA reads as TGCGCCAGCAGCTCCGGGACAGGGAACAATGAGCAGTTCTTC. It codes for CASSSGTGNNEQFF.

This sequence joins TRBV6-1 and TRBJ2-7; TRBD1 aligns across 7 bases. The germline V gene has CDR1 MNHNS and CDR2 SASEGT. This CDR3 region has 17 residues. The J segment lost 1 base and the V segment lost 1 base, leaving 10 bases of the junction unmatched. The CDR3 coding sequence is TGTGCCAGCAGTGAAGGGGCAAAAGGGACAGTTTCCTACGAGCAGTACTTC. It codes for CASSEGAKGTVSYEQYF.

This chain connects TRBV19 to TRBJ2-1; 13 positions match TRBD2. Germline loops: CDR1 LNHDA, CDR2 SQIVND (reference sequence). With V trimmed by 4 bases and J by 7 bases, 1 base remained unmatched. This CDR3 has 14 residues. This CDR3 reads CASSTGLAGNEQFF. The CDR3 nucleotides are TGTGCCAGTAGTACGGGACTAGCGGGGAATGAGCAGTTCTTC.

The chain uses TRBV7-2 and TRBJ1-2; TRBD1 aligns across 10 bases. The germline V gene has CDR1 SGHTA and CDR2 FQGNSA. The J segment lost 4 bases and the V segment lost 5 bases, leaving 7 bases of the junction unmatched. The CDR3 has 15 amino acids. This CDR3 is CASSDRTGGGYGYTF. The CDR3 DNA is TGTGCCAGCAGCGACCGGACAGGGGGTGGCTATGGCTACACCTTC.

The chain links TRBV7-3 to TRBJ2-3; 8 bases match TRBD1. CDR1 and CDR2 (germline): SGHTA, FQGTGA. The CDR3 is 14 residues long. J was trimmed by 5 bases and V by 4 bases; bases with no gene match: 5. CDR3 nucleotide sequence: TGTGCCAGCAGCTCGGGACAGGTTCGAGATACGCAGTATTTT. Amino acids: CASSSGQVRDTQYF.

The chain recombines TRBV18 with TRBJ1-2, with 8 nucleotides matching TRBD1. CDR3 length: 14 residues. Germline-derived CDR1 and CDR2 are KGHSH and LQKENI. V gave up 1 base and J gave up 5 bases; unmatched junction bases: 3. In DNA form, the CDR3 reads TGTGCCAGCTCACCACGGCAGGGGGCATATGGCTACACCTTC. Translation: CASSPRQGAYGYTF.

The chain carries TRBV10-2 and TRBJ2-5; D might be TRBD2 (6 bases). Germline CDR1 reads WSHSY; CDR2 reads SAAADI. V lost 0 bases and J 4 bases, leaving 6 bases between the germline ends. The CDR3 contains 13 residues. The CDR3 loop reads CASSESGGETQYF. The CDR3 DNA follows: TGCGCCAGCAGTGAGTCCGGGGGAGAGACCCAGTACTTC.

CDR3 protein: CASSLDASGYEQYF. As DNA, the CDR3 is TGTGCCAGCAGCTTAGATGCTAGCGGCTACGAGCAGTACTTC. This chain uses TRBV7-3 with TRBJ2-7, with 7 bases matching TRBD2. With 2 bases clipped from V and 3 bases from J, the junction kept 4 bases outside the gene matches. CDR3 length: 14 amino acids. CDR1 and CDR2 from the germline V gene are SGHTA and FQGTGA.

As concerns this clone: Compared with germline, one end of the junction differs, possibly owing to a read error. The V gene is TRBV4-3, the J gene TRBJ2-1, with a tentative D call TRBD2 (6 bases). This CDR3 spans 14 amino acids. Per germline, CDR1 LGHNA and CDR2 YSLEER. The CDR3 nucleotides are TGCGCTAGCAGCCAAGATGTAACCGGGAGAGGTGGGCTCTTC. Translating gives CASSQDVTGRGGLF.

V is TRBV7-9 and J is TRBJ1-2, with a possible D match to TRBD1 (6 bases). The V gene's germline CDR1 is SEHNR and CDR2 FQNEAQ (reference sequence). The germline V and J ends were trimmed by 7 bases and 4 bases, with 16 bases remaining between them. This CDR3 comprises 14 residues. The CDR3 region has the DNA TGTGCCAGCAAACGACCAGGGGAGGGCTATGGCTACACCTTC. It yields the protein CASKRPGEGYGYTF.

J is TRBJ2-7 and V is TRBV6-1; 10 nucleotides match TRBD2. Germline lookup yields CDR1 MNHNS and CDR2 SASEGT. J gave up 6 bases and V 2 bases, and 16 bases lay outside the gene matches. The CDR3 runs 18 residues. The CDR3 DNA follows: TGTGCCAGCAGTGAACGAGGGAGAGCTAGCGGGAGAAAGAGCGAGCAGTACTTC. Its translation: CASSERGRASGRKSEQYF.

As DNA, the CDR3 is TGTGCCAGCAGCTTAGCGGGAGTTCTCTACAATGAGCAGTTCTTC. This codes for CASSLAGVLYNEQFF. V is TRBV5-4 and J is TRBJ2-1; TRBD2 matches at 8 bases. CDR1 SGHNT and CDR2 YYREEE come from the germline V gene (reference sequence). The CDR3 has 15 amino acids. Trimming at V came to 2 bases and at J to 3 bases, leaving 4 bases not matched to a gene.

A few counts support this clone. V gene TRBV7-2 combines with J gene TRBJ1-6; 7 bases map to TRBD1. The ends lost 7 bases at V and 8 bases at J; junction bases unmatched: 8. The CDR3 loop spans 14 amino acids. Germline loops: CDR1 SGHTA, CDR2 FQGNSA. DNA for the CDR3: TGTGCCAGCAACTTGGGACAGTCAGATTCACCCCTCCACTTT. It encodes CASNLGQSDSPLHF.

The chain combines TRBV11-2 with TRBJ1-4; TRBD1 might be the D (5 bases). V lost 4 bases and J 5 bases, leaving 14 bases between the germline ends. Per the germline V gene, CDR1 is SGHAT and CDR2 is FQNNGV. The CDR3 is 15 amino acids. CDR3 amino acids: CASSSLGRRNEKLFF. In nucleotides, the CDR3 is TGTGCCAGCAGCTCCCTGGGGCGTCGCAATGAAAAACTGTTTTTT.

The V gene is TRBV5-4, the J gene TRBJ2-2; maybe TRBD2 (7 bases). The V end lost 3 bases, the J end lost 4 bases, and 16 bases lay between the germline ends. The CDR3 spans 16 residues. Germline CDR1 SGHNT, CDR2 YYREEE (reference sequence). CDR3 in amino acids: CASSWEGGRGTGELFF. CDR3 DNA sequence: TGTGCCAGCAGCTGGGAGGGGGGGCGAGGCACCGGGGAGCTGTTTTTT.

V and J are TRBV6-4 and TRBJ1-5; 9 bases match TRBD1. CDR3 length equals 15 residues. The germline CDR1 and CDR2 sequences are MRHNA and SNTAGT. The V and J ends lost 4 bases and 7 bases, in that order; junction bases with no gene match: 8. The CDR3 loop is CASSATGGADQPQHF. The DNA of the CDR3 is TGTGCCAGCAGTGCAACAGGGGGCGCTGACCAGCCCCAGCATTTT.

The chain joins TRBV30 to TRBJ1-2; D not resolved. This CDR3 spans 12 amino acids. Germline-derived CDR1 and CDR2 are GTSNPN and SVGIG (reference sequence). V was pared by 1 base and J by 4 bases, with 7 bases between. The CDR3 nucleotides read TGTGCCTGGAGTGGTCCAGTCTATGGCTACACCTTC. It is translated as CAWSGPVYGYTF.

The sample holds a few counts of this clone. The chain employs TRBV27 and TRBJ1-5, with unresolved D. This CDR3 comprises 13 residues. V was pared by 3 bases and J by 5 bases, with 8 bases between. The germline V gene encodes CDR1 MNHEY and CDR2 SMNVEV (reference sequence). CDR3 residues: CASSFGQDQPQHF. The CDR3 DNA is TGTGCCAGCAGTTTTGGGCAGGATCAGCCCCAGCATTTT.

The rearrangement links TRBV19 to TRBJ1-2; the D gene is possibly TRBD1 (6 bases). The CDR3 has 13 amino acids. The ends were cut back, 5 bases at V and 3 bases at J, with 10 bases in the middle. In germline, CDR1 is LNHDA, CDR2 SQIVND (reference sequence). The DNA for the CDR3 is TGTGCCAGTAGTCACGACAGGCACTATGGCTACACCTTC. Its translation: CASSHDRHYGYTF.

The genes are TRBV6-1 and TRBJ2-7; TRBD2 agrees at 13 bases. CDR1 is MNHNS, CDR2 SASEGT, per germline. The CDR3 covers 21 residues. Germline trimming cut 1 base from V and 5 bases from J; bases unmatched to any gene: 20. Here the CDR3 reads CASSEEGGWAQTGTSGDEQYF. The DNA of the CDR3 is TGTGCCAGCAGTGAAGAGGGGGGATGGGCACAAACCGGGACTAGCGGGGACGAGCAGTACTTC.

This clone was observed once. The chain links TRBV19 to TRBJ2-1; the D gene is possibly TRBD1 (5 bases). The CDR3 is 14 residues long. The V end lost 7 bases, the J end lost 3 bases, and 13 bases lay between the germline ends. CDR1 and CDR2 (germline): LNHDA, SQIVND (reference sequence). The CDR3 DNA follows: TGTGCCAGTACGACAGACCCAAACTACAATGAGCAGTTCTTC. It specifies CASTTDPNYNEQFF.